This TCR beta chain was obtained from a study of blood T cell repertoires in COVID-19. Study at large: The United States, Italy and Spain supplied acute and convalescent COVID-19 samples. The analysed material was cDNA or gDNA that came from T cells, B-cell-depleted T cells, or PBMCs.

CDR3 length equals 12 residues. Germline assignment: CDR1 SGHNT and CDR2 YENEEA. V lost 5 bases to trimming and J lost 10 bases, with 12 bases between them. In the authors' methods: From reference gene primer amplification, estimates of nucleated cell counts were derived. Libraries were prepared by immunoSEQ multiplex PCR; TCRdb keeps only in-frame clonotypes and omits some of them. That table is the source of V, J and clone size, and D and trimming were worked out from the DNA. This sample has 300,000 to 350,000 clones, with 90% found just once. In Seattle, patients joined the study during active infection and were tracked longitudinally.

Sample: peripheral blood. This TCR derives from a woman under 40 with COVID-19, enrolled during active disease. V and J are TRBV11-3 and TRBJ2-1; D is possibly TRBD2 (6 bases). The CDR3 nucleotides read TGTGCCAGCAGCAGGAGGGGACTCGAGCAGTTCTTC. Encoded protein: CASSRRGLEQFF.